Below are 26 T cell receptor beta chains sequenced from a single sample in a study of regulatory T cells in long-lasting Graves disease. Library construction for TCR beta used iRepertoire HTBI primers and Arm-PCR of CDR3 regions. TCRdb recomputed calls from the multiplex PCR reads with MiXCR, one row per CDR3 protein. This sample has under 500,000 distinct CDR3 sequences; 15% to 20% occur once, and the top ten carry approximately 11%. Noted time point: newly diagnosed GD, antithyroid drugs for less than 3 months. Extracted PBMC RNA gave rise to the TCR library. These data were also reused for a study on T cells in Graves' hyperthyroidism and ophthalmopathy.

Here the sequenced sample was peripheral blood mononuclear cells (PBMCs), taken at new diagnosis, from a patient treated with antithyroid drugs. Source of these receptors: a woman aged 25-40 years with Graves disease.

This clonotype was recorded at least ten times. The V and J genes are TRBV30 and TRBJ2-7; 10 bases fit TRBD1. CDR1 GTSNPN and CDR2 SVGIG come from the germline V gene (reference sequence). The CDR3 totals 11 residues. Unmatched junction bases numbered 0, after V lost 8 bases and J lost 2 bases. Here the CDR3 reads CAGQGAYEQYF. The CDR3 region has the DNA TGTGCCGGACAGGGGGCCTACGAGCAGTACTTC.

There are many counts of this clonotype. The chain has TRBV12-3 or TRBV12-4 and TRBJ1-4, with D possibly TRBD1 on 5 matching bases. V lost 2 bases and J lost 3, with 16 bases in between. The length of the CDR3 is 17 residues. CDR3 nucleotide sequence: TGTGCCAGCAGTTTAAGGGGACGGGCTGCGGCTAATGAAAAACTGTTTTTT. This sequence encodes CASSLRGRAAANEKLFF.

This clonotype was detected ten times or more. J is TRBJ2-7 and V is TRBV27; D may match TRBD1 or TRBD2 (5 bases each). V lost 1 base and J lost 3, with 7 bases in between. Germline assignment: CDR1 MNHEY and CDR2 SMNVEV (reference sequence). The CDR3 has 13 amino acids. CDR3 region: CASSLLGDYEQYF. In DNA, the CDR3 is TGTGCCAGCAGTTTATTGGGGGACTACGAGCAGTACTTC.

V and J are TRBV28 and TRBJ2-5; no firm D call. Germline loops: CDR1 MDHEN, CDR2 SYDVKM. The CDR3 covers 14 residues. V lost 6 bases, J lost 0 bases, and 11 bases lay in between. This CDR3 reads CASRLDTNQETQYF. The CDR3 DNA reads TGTGCCAGCAGACTCGACACAAACCAAGAGACCCAGTACTTC.

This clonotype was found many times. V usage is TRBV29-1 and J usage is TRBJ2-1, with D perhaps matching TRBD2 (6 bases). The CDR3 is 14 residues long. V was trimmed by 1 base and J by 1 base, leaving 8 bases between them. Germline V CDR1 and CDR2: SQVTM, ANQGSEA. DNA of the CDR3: TGCAGCGTTGAAGGGCGGGGATCCTACAATGAGCAGTTCTTC. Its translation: CSVEGRGSYNEQFF.

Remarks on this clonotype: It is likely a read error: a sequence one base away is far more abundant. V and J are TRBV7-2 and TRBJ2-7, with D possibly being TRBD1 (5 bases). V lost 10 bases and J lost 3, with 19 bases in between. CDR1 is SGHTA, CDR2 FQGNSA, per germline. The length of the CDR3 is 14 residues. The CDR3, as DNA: TGTGCCAACCGACAGTTGGCCTCGAACTACGAGCAGTACTTC. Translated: CANRQLASNYEQYF.

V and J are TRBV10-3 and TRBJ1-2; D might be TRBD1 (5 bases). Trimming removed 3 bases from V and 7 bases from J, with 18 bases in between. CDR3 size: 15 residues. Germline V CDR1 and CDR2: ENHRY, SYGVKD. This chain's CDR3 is CAISEEGRTRRGYTF. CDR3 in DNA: TGTGCCATCAGTGAAGAGGGACGGACTCGTCGTGGCTACACCTTC.

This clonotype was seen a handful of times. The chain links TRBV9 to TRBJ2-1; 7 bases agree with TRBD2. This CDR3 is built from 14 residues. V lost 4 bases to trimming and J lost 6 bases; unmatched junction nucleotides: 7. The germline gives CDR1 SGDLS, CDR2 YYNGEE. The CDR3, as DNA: TGTGCCAGCAGCCCTCAACTAGCGCGCAATGAGCAGTTCTTC. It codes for CASSPQLARNEQFF.

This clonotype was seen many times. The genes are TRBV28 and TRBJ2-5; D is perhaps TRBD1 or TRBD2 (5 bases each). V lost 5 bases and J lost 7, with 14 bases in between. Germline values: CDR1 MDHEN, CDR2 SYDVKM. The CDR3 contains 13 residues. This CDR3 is CASSLQDSSTQYF. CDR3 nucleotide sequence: TGTGCCAGCAGTCTACAGGACTCTTCGACCCAGTACTTC. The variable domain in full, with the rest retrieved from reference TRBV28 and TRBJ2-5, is DVKVTQSSRYLVKRTGEKVFLECVQDMDHENMFWYRQDPGLGLRLIYFSYDVKMKEKGDIPEGYSVSREKKERFSLILESASTNQTSMYLCASSLQDSSTQYFGPGTRLLVL.

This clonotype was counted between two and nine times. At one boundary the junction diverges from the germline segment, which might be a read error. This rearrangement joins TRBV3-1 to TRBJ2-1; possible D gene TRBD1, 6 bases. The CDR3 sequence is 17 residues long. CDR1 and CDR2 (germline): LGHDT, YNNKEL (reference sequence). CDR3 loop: CASSQGDRTRSYNDQFF. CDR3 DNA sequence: TGTGCCAGCAGCCAAGGTGACAGGACCCGCTCCTACAATGACCAGTTCTTC.

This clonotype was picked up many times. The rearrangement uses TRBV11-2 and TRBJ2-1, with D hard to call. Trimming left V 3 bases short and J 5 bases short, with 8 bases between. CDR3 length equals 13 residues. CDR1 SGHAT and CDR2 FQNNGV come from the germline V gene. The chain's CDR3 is CASSLNKDNEQFF. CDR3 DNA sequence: TGTGCCAGCAGCTTGAACAAAGACAATGAGCAGTTCTTC.

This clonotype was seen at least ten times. CDR3 nucleotide sequence: TGTGCCAGCAGTAGGGGACTAGCGGGAGGTCCTACCTACGAGCAGTACTTC. It is translated as CASSRGLAGGPTYEQYF. The chain links TRBV6-1 to TRBJ2-7; 15 bases agree with TRBD2. Germline assignment: CDR1 MNHNS and CDR2 SASEGT. CDR3 length: 17 amino acids. The V segment lost 5 bases and the J segment 2 bases; nucleotides outside the gene matches: 7.

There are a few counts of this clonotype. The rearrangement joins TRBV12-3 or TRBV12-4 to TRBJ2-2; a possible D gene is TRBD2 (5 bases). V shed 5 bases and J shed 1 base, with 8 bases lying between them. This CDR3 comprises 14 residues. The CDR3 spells CASSPGENTGELFF. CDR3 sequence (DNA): TGTGCCAGCAGTCCCGGGGAGAACACCGGGGAGCTGTTTTTT.

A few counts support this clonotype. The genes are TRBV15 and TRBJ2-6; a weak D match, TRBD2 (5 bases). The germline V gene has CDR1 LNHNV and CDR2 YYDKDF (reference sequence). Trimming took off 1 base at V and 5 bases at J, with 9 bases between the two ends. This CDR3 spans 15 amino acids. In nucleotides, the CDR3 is TGTGCCACCAGCAGAGCGCGGGCCTGGGCCAACGTCCTGACTTTC. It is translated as CATSRARAWANVLTF.

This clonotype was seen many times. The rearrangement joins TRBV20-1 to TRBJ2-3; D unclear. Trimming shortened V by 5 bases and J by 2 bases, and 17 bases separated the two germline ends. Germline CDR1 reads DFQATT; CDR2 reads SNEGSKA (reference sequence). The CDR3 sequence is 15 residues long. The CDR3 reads CSAPPRRLNTDTQYF. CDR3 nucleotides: TGCAGTGCTCCCCCGCGGCGGCTAAACACAGATACGCAGTATTTT.

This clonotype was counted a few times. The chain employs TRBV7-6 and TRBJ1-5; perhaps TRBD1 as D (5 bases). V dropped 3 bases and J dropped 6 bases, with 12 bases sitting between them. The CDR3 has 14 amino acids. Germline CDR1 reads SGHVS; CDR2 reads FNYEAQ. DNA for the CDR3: TGTGCCAGCAGCTTGTCAGCGGGGGGTCAGCCCCAGCATTTT. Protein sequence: CASSLSAGGQPQHF.

In DNA, the CDR3 is TGTGCCAGCAGCTACTTTAGCGGGAGGGAGCAGTACTTC. This translates into CASSYFSGREQYF. The chain is built from TRBV7-9 and TRBJ2-7, with 10 bases identical to TRBD2. The CDR3 extends over 13 amino acids. Germline loops: CDR1 SEHNR, CDR2 FQNEAQ (reference sequence). With V trimmed by 4 bases and J by 7 bases, 4 bases remained unmatched.

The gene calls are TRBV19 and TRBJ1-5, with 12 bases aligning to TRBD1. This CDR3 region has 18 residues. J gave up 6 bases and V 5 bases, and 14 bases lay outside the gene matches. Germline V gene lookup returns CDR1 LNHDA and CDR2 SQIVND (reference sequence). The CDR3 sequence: CASSLSLLGQGAGQPQHF. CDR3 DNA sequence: TGTGCCAGTAGTCTGTCCCTCCTGGGACAGGGGGCAGGTCAGCCCCAGCATTTT.

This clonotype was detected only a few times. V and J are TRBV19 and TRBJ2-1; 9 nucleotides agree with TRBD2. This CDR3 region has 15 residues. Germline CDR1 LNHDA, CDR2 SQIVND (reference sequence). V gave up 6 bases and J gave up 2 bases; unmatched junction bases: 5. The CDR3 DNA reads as TGTGCCAGTAGCCTTAGCGGGAGCGCCTACAATGAGCAGTTCTTC. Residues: CASSLSGSAYNEQFF. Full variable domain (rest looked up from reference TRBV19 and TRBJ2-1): DGGITQSPKYLFRKEGQNVTLSCEQNLNHDAMYWYRQDPGQGLRLIYYSQIVNDFQKGDIAEGYSVSREKKESFPLTVTSAQKNPTAFYLCASSLSGSAYNEQFFGPGTRLTVL.

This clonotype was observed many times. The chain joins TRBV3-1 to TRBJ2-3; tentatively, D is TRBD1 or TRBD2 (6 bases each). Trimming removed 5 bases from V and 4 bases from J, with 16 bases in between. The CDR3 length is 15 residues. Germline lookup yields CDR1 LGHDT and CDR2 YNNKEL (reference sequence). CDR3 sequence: CASSKGGDGADTQYF. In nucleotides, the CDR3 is TGTGCCAGCAGCAAGGGGGGAGACGGGGCAGATACGCAGTATTTT.

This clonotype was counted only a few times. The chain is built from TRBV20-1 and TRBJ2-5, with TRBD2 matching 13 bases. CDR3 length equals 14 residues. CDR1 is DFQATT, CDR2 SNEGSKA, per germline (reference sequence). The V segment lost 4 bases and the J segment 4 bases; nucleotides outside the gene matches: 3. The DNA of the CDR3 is TGCAGTGCTACAACTAGCGGGGGGGTAGAGACCCAGTACTTC. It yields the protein CSATTSGGVETQYF.

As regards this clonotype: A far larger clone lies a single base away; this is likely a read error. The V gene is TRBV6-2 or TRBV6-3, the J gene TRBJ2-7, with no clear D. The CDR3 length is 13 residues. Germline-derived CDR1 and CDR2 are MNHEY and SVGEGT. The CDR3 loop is CGSSDELSYEQYF. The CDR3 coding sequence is TGTGGCAGCAGTGATGAGCTTTCCTACGAGCAGTACTTC.

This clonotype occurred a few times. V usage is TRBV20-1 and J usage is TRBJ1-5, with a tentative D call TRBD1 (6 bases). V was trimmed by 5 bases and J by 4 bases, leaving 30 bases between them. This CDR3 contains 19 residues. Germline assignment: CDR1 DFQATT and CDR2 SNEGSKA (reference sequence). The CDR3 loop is CSAGTQTDSEWGKNQPQHF. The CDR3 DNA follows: TGCAGTGCTGGTACTCAAACGGACAGCGAGTGGGGCAAAAATCAGCCCCAGCATTTT.

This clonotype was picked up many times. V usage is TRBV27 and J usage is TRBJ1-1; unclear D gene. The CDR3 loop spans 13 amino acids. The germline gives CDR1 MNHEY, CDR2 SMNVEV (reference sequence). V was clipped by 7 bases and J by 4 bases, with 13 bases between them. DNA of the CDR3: TGTGCCAGCACCGGAGGTTGGGGCACTGAAGCTTTCTTT. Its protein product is CASTGGWGTEAFF.

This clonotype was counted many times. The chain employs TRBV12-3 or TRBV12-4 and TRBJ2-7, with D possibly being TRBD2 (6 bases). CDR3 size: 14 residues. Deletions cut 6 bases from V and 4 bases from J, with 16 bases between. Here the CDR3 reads CASSESGEVYEQYF. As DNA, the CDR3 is TGTGCCAGCAGCGAGTCGGGAGAGGTGTACGAGCAGTACTTC.

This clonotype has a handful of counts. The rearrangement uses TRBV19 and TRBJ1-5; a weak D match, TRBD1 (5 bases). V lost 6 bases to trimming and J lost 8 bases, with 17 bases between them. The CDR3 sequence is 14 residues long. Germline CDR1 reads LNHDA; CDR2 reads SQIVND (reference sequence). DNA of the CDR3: TGTGCCAGTAGCGGGGACTGGGGTTCCAAGCCCCAGCATTTT. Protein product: CASSGDWGSKPQHF. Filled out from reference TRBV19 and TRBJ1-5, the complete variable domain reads DGGITQSPKYLFRKEGQNVTLSCEQNLNHDAMYWYRQDPGQGLRLIYYSQIVNDFQKGDIAEGYSVSREKKESFPLTVTSAQKNPTAFYLCASSGDWGSKPQHFGDGTRLSIL.